This TCR beta chain was retrieved from a study of T cells in localized non-small cell lung cancer. A remark on this clone: Antigen: not known.

CDR3 length equals 15 residues. The V gene's germline CDR1 is SNHLY and CDR2 FYNNEI. V was shortened by 8 bases and J by 4 bases, with 17 bases between the two germline ends. TCRdb's copy holds only in-frame clones and misses some; the assay was immunoSEQ multiplex PCR. The profile shows 45,000 to 55,000 clones, about nine tenths of them singletons. Overall study findings and caveats: A median of about 58 of the top 100 tumor clones appeared in adjacent lung, which was paired and uninvolved.

The rearrangement uses TRBV2 and TRBJ2-2; D might be TRBD1 (6 bases). The sequence was obtained from an older male donor with stage III squamous cell lung carcinoma. The input for sequencing was peripheral blood, taken before any cancer treatment. The CDR3 nucleotides are TGTGCCAGCGGACAGCGAACCCCGAGCACCGGGGAGCTGTTTTTT. Protein: CASGQRTPSTGELFF.